The rows below give T cell receptor beta chains drawn from one sample of a study of blood T cell repertoires in COVID-19. Clones were read by immunoSEQ multiplex PCR, and TCRdb kept only the in-frame ones, dropping some. The data hold roughly 500,000 clones, with 89% observed a single time. Sample: peripheral blood. These receptors all come from a man aged 18 to 29 with COVID-19, enrolled during active disease. The CDR3 runs from the conserved cysteine through the conserved F or W. D genes are given only for firm matches.

j_gene | d_gene | v_gene | CDR3nt | CDR3aa
TRBJ2-5 | TRBD1 | TRBV5-1 | TGCGCCAGCAGACCTGGGACAGGAAAAGAGACCCAGTACTTC | CASRPGTGKETQYF
TRBJ2-7 | NA | TRBV7-9 | TGTGCCAGCAACGGCGGGCGCGGGATAGATTACGAGCAGTACTTC | CASNGGRGIDYEQYF
TRBJ2-1 | NA | TRBV11-1 | TGTGCCAGCAGCTTAAGTGGCTATAGAGGAGGTGAGCAGTTCTTC | CASSLSGYRGGEQFF
TRBJ1-6 | NA | TRBV10-3 | TGTGCCATCAGTGAGTCTAGCCAGGGGAATTCACCCCTCCACTTT | CAISESSQGNSPLHF
TRBJ2-5 | TRBD1 | TRBV5-1 | TGCGCCAGCAGCCGTGACAGGGGCCGGGTGGAGACCCAGTACTTC | CASSRDRGRVETQYF
TRBJ2-7 | TRBD2 | TRBV9 | TGTGCCAGCAGCGTAGTCAGCGGGGGCTACGAGCAGTACTTC | CASSVVSGGYEQYF
TRBJ1-4 | NA | TRBV6-6 | TGTGCCAGCAGGGCGGACAATCGGGGGAATGAAAAACTGTTTTTT | CASRADNRGNEKLFF
TRBJ2-3 | TRBD2 | TRBV29-1 | TGCAGCGTCCGACTAGCGGGGGGGCCGATAGATACGCAGTATTTT | CSVRLAGGPIDTQYF
TRBJ2-1 | NA | TRBV6-6 | TGTGCCAGCAGCCCCCGGGACTACAATGAGCAGTTCTTC | CASSPRDYNEQFF
TRBJ2-4 | NA | TRBV9 | TGTGCCAGCAGCCCACCTTCTACCACTGCCAAAAACATTCAGTACTTC | CASSPPSTTAKNIQYF
TRBJ1-1 | TRBD1 | TRBV29-1 | TGCAGCGTTGCACTCGTGGGACAGGGGGGCACTGAAGCTTTCTTT | CSVALVGQGGTEAFF
TRBJ1-1 | NA | TRBV7-6 | TGTGCCAGCAGCCGTCATCCGGGACTGATGAACACTGAAGCTTTCTTT | CASSRHPGLMNTEAFF